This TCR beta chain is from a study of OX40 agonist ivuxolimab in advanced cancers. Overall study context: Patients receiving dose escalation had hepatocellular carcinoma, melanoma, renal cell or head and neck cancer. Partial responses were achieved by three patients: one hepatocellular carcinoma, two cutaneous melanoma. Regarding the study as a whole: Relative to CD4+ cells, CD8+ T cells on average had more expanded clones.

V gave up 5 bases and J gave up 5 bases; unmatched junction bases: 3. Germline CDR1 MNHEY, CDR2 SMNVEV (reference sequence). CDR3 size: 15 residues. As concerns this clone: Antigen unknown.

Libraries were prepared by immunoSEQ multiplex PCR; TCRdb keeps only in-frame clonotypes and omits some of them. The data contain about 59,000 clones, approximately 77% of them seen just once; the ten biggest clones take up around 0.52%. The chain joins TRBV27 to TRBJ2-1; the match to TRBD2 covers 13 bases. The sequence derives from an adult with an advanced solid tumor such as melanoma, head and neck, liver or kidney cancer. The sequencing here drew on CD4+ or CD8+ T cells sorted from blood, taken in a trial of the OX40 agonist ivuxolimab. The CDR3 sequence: CASSPLAGGDNEQFF. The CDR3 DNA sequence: TGTGCCAGCAGTCCACTAGCGGGAGGGGACAATGAGCAGTTCTTC.